The clone carrying this TCR beta chain was counted a few times. The antigen is unknown. This entry belongs to a study of T-cell reconstitution after alpha-beta-depleted transplantation in children. The CDR3 loop spans 12 amino acids. In germline, CDR1 is MNHEY, CDR2 SVGEGT. The germline V and J ends were trimmed by 6 bases and 8 bases, with 13 bases remaining between them. It was with unique molecular identifiers that the TCRbeta library was prepared. TCRdb redid the calling of the PCR reads with MiXCR, one entry per CDR3 protein. Of a few hundred thousand distinct CDR3 sequences in the sample, 10% to 15% were seen once. The study, taken as a whole, reports: After one year, T-cell counts and TCRbeta diversity mostly came from new T cells. Recipient T cells and thymic progenitors that survived gave rise to the high TCRbeta diversity observed at day 60 in some patients. Reportedly, roughly two months post-transplant, alpha-beta T cells arose from several hundred expanded graft clones.

The rearrangement links TRBV6-2 or TRBV6-3 to TRBJ1-1; D is ambiguous. This receptor was obtained from a male patient younger than 18 who had a stem cell transplant for acute myeloid leukemia, so the T cells may come from the graft donor. Sequencing used PBMCs, mostly from graft donor cells, obtained 360 days after TCRalphabeta/CD19-depleted stem cell transplant. Written as DNA, the CDR3 is TGTGCCAGCAGCCTTAATTGGGTCGAAGCTTTCTTT. It codes for CASSLNWVEAFF.